Reported below is one T cell receptor (beta chain). The sample comes from a study of cytomegalovirus exposure and HLA in healthy donors. Trimming took off 7 bases at V and 3 bases at J, with 16 bases between the two ends. There are 14 residues in the CDR3. Germline-derived CDR1 and CDR2 are LNHDA and SQIVND (reference sequence). PCR used 60 Vbeta primers and 13 Jbeta primers. The method was immunoSEQ multiplex PCR; TCRdb's version includes in-frame clones alone and lacks a portion of them. Among 100,000 to 150,000 clones, roughly 85% were seen once, and the ten largest hold about 3.7%. The TCR was taken from a woman between 35 and 50 years old in good health and CMV-seropositive. The sample taken for sequencing was PBMCs. The V and J genes are TRBV19 and TRBJ2-7, with a weak D call TRBD1 (7 bases). The CDR3 reads CASKRRQGLYEQYF. The DNA of the CDR3 is TGTGCCAGTAAGAGGAGACAGGGACTCTACGAGCAGTACTTC.